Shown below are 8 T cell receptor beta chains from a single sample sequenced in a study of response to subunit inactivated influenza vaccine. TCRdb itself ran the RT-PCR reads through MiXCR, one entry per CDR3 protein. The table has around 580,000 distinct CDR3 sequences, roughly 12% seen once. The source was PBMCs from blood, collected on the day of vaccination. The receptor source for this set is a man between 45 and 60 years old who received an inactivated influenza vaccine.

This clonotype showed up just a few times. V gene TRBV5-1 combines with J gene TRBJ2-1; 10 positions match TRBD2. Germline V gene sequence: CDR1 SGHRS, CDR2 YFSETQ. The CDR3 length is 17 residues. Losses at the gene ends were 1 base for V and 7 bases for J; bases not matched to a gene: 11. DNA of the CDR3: TGCGCCAGCAGCTTGTATTTACTAGCGGGGCCATTAAATGAGCAGTTCTTC. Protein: CASSLYLLAGPLNEQFF.

CDR3 sequence: CASSPRFKGHEQYF. CDR3 in DNA: TGTGCCAGCAGTCCCCGTTTTAAGGGCCACGAGCAGTACTTC. The gene calls are TRBV12-3 or TRBV12-4 and TRBJ2-7; no firm D call. Trimming left V 5 bases short and J 5 bases short, with 16 bases between. The CDR3 is 14 residues long.

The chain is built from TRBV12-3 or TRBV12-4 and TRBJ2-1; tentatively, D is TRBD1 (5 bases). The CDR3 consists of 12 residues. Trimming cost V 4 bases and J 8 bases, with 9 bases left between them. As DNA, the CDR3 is TGTGCCAGCAGTTCAGGGATCGATGAGCAGTTCTTC. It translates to CASSSGIDEQFF.

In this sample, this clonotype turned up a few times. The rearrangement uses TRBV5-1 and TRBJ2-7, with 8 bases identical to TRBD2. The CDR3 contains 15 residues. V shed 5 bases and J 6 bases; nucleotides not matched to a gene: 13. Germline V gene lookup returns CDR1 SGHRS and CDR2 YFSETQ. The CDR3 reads CASREAGGFTSEQYF. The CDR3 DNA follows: TGCGCCAGCAGGGAGGCGGGGGGTTTCACCTCCGAGCAGTACTTC.

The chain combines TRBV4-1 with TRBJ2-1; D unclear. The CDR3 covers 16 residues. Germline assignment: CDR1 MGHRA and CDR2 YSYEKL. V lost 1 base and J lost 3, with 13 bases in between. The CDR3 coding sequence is TGCGCCAGCAGCCAAGTCGCCACTTTCTTCTACAATGAGCAGTTCTTC. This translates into CASSQVATFFYNEQFF.

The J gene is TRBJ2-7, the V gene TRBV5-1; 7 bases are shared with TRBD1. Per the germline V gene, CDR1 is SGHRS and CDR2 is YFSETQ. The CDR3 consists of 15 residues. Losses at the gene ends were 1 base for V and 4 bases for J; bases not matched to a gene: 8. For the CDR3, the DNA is TGCGCCAGCAGCTTGACGGGGACAGTCTTTTACGAGCAGTACTTC. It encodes CASSLTGTVFYEQYF.

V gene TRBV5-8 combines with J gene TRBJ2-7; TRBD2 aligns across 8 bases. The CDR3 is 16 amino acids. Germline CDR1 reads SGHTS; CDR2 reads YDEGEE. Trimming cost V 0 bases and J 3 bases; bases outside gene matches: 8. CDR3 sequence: CASSLARGGTHYEQYF. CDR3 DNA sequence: TGTGCCAGCAGCTTGGCCCGCGGGGGGACCCACTACGAGCAGTACTTC.

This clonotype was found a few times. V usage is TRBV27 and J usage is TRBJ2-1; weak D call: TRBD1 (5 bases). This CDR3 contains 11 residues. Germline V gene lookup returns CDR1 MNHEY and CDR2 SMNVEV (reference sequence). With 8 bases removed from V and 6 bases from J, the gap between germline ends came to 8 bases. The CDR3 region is CASARGNEQFF. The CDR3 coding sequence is TGTGCCAGCGCTAGGGGCAATGAGCAGTTCTTC.